This T cell receptor (beta chain) appears in the sequencing data of a study of identical twins. Points from the study as a whole: Findings came from cross-sectional statistics, without long-term follow-up of donors. With beta out-of-frame sequences, excess sharing by twins was weaker. Cord blood beta clonotypes present at high abundance carried fewer insertions; no such pattern appeared in memory repertoires. The study found excess low generation probability among twin-shared out-of-frame alpha sequences.

Germline CDR1 reads MNHEY; CDR2 reads SMNVEV (reference sequence). Trimming took 4 bases from V and 2 from J, leaving 17 bases between them. The CDR3 totals 17 residues. Using its own MiXCR run on the 5' RACE reads, TCRdb lists one record per CDR3 protein. The profile shows approximately 690,000 distinct CDR3 sequences, around 5.7% of them singletons. In this sample, this clonotype turned up a few times. Its antigen is unknown. The sample was naive T cells sorted from blood. The V and J genes are TRBV27 and TRBJ2-2; tentatively, D is TRBD1 or TRBD2 (5 bases each). This TCR came from a man aged 18 to 29 in good health. For the CDR3, the DNA is TGTGCCAGCAGTTCACTAGGGGACGGGATCAACACCGGGGAGCTGTTTTTT. Its translation: CASSSLGDGINTGELFF.